The subject of this entry is one TCR beta chain. Its antigen is unknown. Base qualities are not provided; no much larger clone lies one nucleotide away. The sample belongs to a study of blood T cell repertoires in COVID-19 (TCRdb year 2020). As for the study more broadly: Collaborator samples came from the United States, Italy and Spain and covered acute and convalescent phases of COVID-19. The material from the prospective study consisted of cDNA or gDNA derived from T cells, B-cell-depleted T cells, or PBMCs. Sample metadata almost always included a de-identified subject ID, COVID-19 status, age in years and sex. The repertoires were released in a freely available public database meant as a resource for research on the immune response to SARS-CoV-2. Subjects who had been exposed to COVID-19, were actively infected with it, or had recovered from it provided the deeply sampled blood TCRbeta repertoires that made up the dataset. Where HLA class I and class II types were available, the types were taken from metadata supplied by the sample provider, not from assay-based typing. Samples were obtained from the ongoing ImmuneRACE study (first 160 participants) and from about 1,300 subjects provided by 6 global collaborators. What the research found in general, with its limitations: How much clinical and demographic metadata was included differed by source and by participant, and the metadata was provided uncurated.

The CDR3 sequence holds 18 residues, the cysteine and phenylalanine included. CDR3 DNA only is kept here, 54 bases in frame from base 1. From the germline V gene, CDR1 is SNHLY and CDR2 is FYNNEI. At the junction V is shortened by 0 bases and J by 0 bases; bases outside the gene matches: 4. The immunoSEQ Assay, a bias-controlled multiplex PCR, was used to amplify TCRbeta CDR3 regions from genomic DNA. The paper's processing steps were these. The number of nucleated cells in each sample was estimated by amplification of reference gene primers within the assay. To quantify the absolute abundance of each unique TCRbeta CDR3 rearrangement, sequence reads were collapsed and filtered. Productive Simpson clonality was computed per sample as the square root of Simpson's diversity index over productive rearrangements. This immuneACCESS table, as held by TCRdb, lists in-frame sequences with V and J called but not all clones. Of the missing ones, under half trace to an unresolved V gene in checked studies; the others have no known cause. That table supplies the V and J calls and clone size; D and trimming were determined from the DNA. Recorded for this sample are 200,000 or so clones; about 83% of them occurred a single time. The ten largest clones take up roughly 5% of the sample.

Whole blood was collected in K2EDTA tubes by collaborating institutions according to the institutions' own protocols. Collaborator samples were shipped for TCRbeta analysis as frozen whole blood, isolated PBMCs, or DNA extracted from either sample type. This TCR derives from a woman in her 70s with active or convalescent COVID-19. This chain is built from TRBV2 and TRBJ2-6, and 8 junction bases match TRBD1. Specimen: peripheral blood. The CDR3 has the sequence CASSEAGTGPSGANVLTF. The DNA reads as follows: TGTGCCAGCAGTGAAGCGGGGACAGGACCCTCTGGGGCCAACGTCCTGACTTTC.